These T cell receptor beta chains were read from a single sample in a study of T cell responses to AZD1222 COVID-19 vaccine. Here immunoSEQ multiplex PCR was the method, and the copy in TCRdb shows in-frame clones only, minus some. The data hold about 50,000 clones, with around 83% observed a single time. Sequencing used peripheral blood, obtained on day 0 of MenACWY control vaccination. These receptors came from an adult in good health. Both conserved end residues are part of each CDR3. The D gene is left open where the match is weak. Clone size is given for some rows only: seen once, a few or many times, or a class if the clone is expanded.

d_gene	j_gene	abundance	v_gene	CDR3aa	CDR3nt
TRBD2	TRBJ2-1	once	TRBV18	CASSPQAGGSYNEQFF	TGTGCCAGCTCACCACAAGCGGGAGGGTCCTACAATGAGCAGTTCTTC
-	TRBJ2-1	-	TRBV10-1	CASSEGEVLDEQFF	TGCGCCAGCAGCGAGGGGGAGGTTCTGGATGAGCAGTTCTTC
-	TRBJ1-1	-	TRBV5-1	CASSNQRRDRVNTEAFF	TGCGCCAGCAGCAATCAAAGACGGGATAGGGTGAACACTGAAGCTTTCTTT
TRBD1	TRBJ1-1	-	TRBV11-2	CASSPLDRAGVAFF	TGTGCCAGCAGCCCCCTGGACAGGGCGGGTGTGGCTTTCTTT
TRBD2	TRBJ2-3	-	TRBV14	CASSQGPSGFTDTQYF	TGTGCCAGCAGCCAAGGGCCTAGCGGATTCACAGATACGCAGTATTTT
-	TRBJ1-2	-	TRBV6-1	CASSEAPGYGYTF	TGTGCCAGCAGTGAAGCGCCGGGATATGGCTACACCTTC
TRBD1	TRBJ1-1	-	TRBV6-2/TRBV6-3	CASSYSRQGNTEAFF	TGTGCCAGCAGTTACTCCCGACAGGGTAACACTGAAGCTTTCTTT
-	TRBJ2-5	-	TRBV28	CASSRARSQETQYF	TGTGCCAGCAGCCGCGCCCGGTCCCAAGAGACCCAGTACTTC
TRBD1	TRBJ2-1	-	TRBV9	CASSVGQGSSYNEQFF	TGTGCCAGCAGCGTCGGACAGGGAAGCTCCTACAATGAGCAGTTCTTC
-	TRBJ2-7	-	TRBV7-8	CASSPITGPSEQYF	TGTGCCAGCAGCCCGATTACAGGGCCCTCCGAGCAGTACTTC
-	TRBJ2-5	-	TRBV9	CASSVLPLQETQYF	TGTGCCAGCAGCGTATTGCCCCTCCAAGAGACCCAGTACTTC
TRBD1	TRBJ1-4	-	TRBV4-3	CASSRTDRVIREKLFF	TGCGCCAGCAGCCGAACCGACAGGGTTATTAGGGAAAAACTGTTTTTT
-	TRBJ2-7	once	TRBV7-2	CASSLGGRPEQYF	TGTGCCAGCAGCTTAGGGGGTAGACCCGAGCAGTACTTC
TRBD1	TRBJ2-7	-	TRBV3-1/TRBV3-2	CASSGQATSYEQYF	TGTGCCAGCAGTGGACAGGCTACTTCCTACGAGCAGTACTTC
-	TRBJ1-2	-	TRBV5-1	CASSLTTGTPLNYGYTF	TGCGCCAGCAGCCTAACTACGGGGACGCCGCTTAACTATGGCTACACCTTC
TRBD2	TRBJ2-1	once	TRBV27	CASSSPGLAGSTVGEQFF	TGTGCCAGCAGTTCACCGGGACTAGCGGGATCAACTGTCGGTGAGCAGTTCTTC
-	TRBJ2-6	-	TRBV2	CASRPRDTTLSGANVLTF	TGTGCCAGCAGACCCCGGGACACTACTCTCTCTGGGGCCAACGTCCTGACTTTC
-	TRBJ2-1	-	TRBV25-1	CASSELARLENNEQFF	TGTGCCAGCAGTGAATTAGCGCGGCTAGAGAACAATGAGCAGTTCTTC
-	TRBJ1-5	-	TRBV6-5	CASSPAKVGQPQHF	TGTGCCAGCAGTCCAGCGAAGGTTGGTCAGCCCCAGCATTTT
-	TRBJ2-7	-	TRBV18	CASSPPVPRGTEQYF	TGTGCCAGCTCACCACCAGTACCAAGGGGAACCGAGCAGTACTTC
TRBD1	TRBJ2-7	-	TRBV16	CASSLFGPGQGSYEQYF	TGTGCCAGCAGCCTTTTTGGGCCGGGACAGGGGAGCTACGAGCAGTACTTC
TRBD1	TRBJ1-2	-	TRBV6-5	CASSYLGQNYGYTF	TGTGCCAGCAGTTACCTGGGACAGAACTATGGCTACACCTTC
TRBD1	TRBJ2-1	-	TRBV7-9	CASRRDRSLNEQFF	TGTGCCAGCAGACGGGACAGGAGCCTCAATGAGCAGTTCTTC
TRBD1	TRBJ2-2	-	TRBV30	CAWGRGHGELFF	TGTGCCTGGGGAAGGGGGCACGGGGAGCTGTTTTTT
-	TRBJ1-4	-	TRBV21-1	CASSNRQGEGGTNEKLFF	TGTGCCAGCAGCAACCGACAGGGGGAGGGTGGAACTAATGAAAAACTGTTTTTT
-	TRBJ2-3	-	TRBV15	CATSRDGGGARDTQYF	TGTGCCACCAGCAGAGACGGAGGGGGTGCACGGGATACGCAGTATTTT
TRBD2	TRBJ2-7	-	TRBV19	CASSPSWGEGYEQYF	TGTGCCAGTAGTCCCTCCTGGGGGGAGGGCTACGAGCAGTACTTC
TRBD1	TRBJ1-1	-	TRBV7-2	CASSLATGMRGRNTEAFF	TGTGCCAGCAGCTTAGCGACGGGCATGAGGGGGCGAAACACTGAAGCTTTCTTT
-	TRBJ1-5	-	TRBV19	CASSEQSNQPQHF	TGTGCCAGTAGTGAACAGAGCAATCAGCCCCAGCATTTT
-	TRBJ1-3	-	TRBV7-2	CASSFDGGNTIYF	TGTGCCAGCAGCTTTGACGGCGGAAACACCATATATTTT
-	TRBJ2-7	-	TRBV28	CASRYSRLAYEQYF	TGTGCCAGCAGATACAGCAGACTAGCCTACGAGCAGTACTTC
TRBD2	TRBJ2-1	-	TRBV30	CAWRPGTRLNEQFF	TGTGCCTGGAGACCCGGGACTAGGCTTAATGAGCAGTTCTTC
-	TRBJ2-7	-	TRBV2	CASLGGGAEQYF	TGTGCCAGCCTTGGGGGCGGGGCCGAGCAGTACTTC
-	TRBJ2-3	-	TRBV7-2	CASSLYRGSTDTQYF	TGTGCCAGCAGCTTGTACCGGGGGAGCACAGATACGCAGTATTTT
TRBD1	TRBJ2-3	-	TRBV19	CASSIRGGPDTQYF	TGTGCCAGTAGTATACGAGGGGGCCCAGATACGCAGTATTTT
-	TRBJ1-1	-	TRBV28	CASKLWGNTEAFF	TGTGCCAGCAAATTGTGGGGGAACACTGAAGCTTTCTTT
-	TRBJ1-6	-	TRBV2	CASIQGSNSPLHF	TGTGCCAGCATCCAGGGGAGTAATTCACCCCTCCACTTT
-	TRBJ2-7	-	TRBV11-2	CASSQTYIYEQYF	TGTGCCAGCAGCCAGACCTATATCTACGAGCAGTACTTC
TRBD1	TRBJ1-2	-	TRBV4-1	CASSQEGRGYGYTF	TGCGCCAGCAGCCAAGAGGGCAGGGGGTATGGCTACACCTTC
TRBD2	TRBJ2-7	-	TRBV27	CASSFSTSGFYEQYF	TGTGCCAGCAGTTTTAGTACTAGCGGGTTCTACGAGCAGTACTTC
-	TRBJ1-2	-	TRBV6-5	CASSPDGYGYTF	TGTGCCAGCAGCCCGGACGGCTATGGCTACACCTTC
-	TRBJ2-3	-	TRBV19	CASSASGMSTDTQYF	TGTGCCAGTAGTGCCTCCGGGATGTCCACAGATACGCAGTATTTT
TRBD2	TRBJ2-7	-	TRBV3-1/TRBV3-2	CASSKKRPGTSSYEQYF	TGTGCCAGCAGCAAAAAACGCCCCGGGACTAGCAGCTACGAGCAGTACTTC
-	TRBJ1-2	-	TRBV6-1	CASSEGYGYTF	TGTGCCAGCAGTGAAGGGTATGGCTACACCTTC
-	TRBJ2-1	-	TRBV2	CASSPWGVSSPYNEQFF	TGTGCCAGCAGTCCTTGGGGAGTCTCCTCTCCTTACAATGAGCAGTTCTTC
-	TRBJ1-4	-	TRBV27	CASRDSGLEKLFF	TGTGCCAGCAGGGATTCGGGGTTGGAAAAACTGTTTTTT
-	TRBJ2-7	-	TRBV27	CASSSRNSYEQYF	TGTGCCAGCAGTTCCCGAAATTCCTACGAGCAGTACTTC
-	TRBJ2-7	-	TRBV5-1	CASSFEGVGYEQYF	TGCGCCAGCAGCTTTGAGGGAGTGGGCTACGAGCAGTACTTC
TRBD1	TRBJ2-6	-	TRBV28	CASSLSGGAGANVLTF	TGTGCCAGCAGTTTATCAGGGGGAGCTGGGGCCAACGTCCTGACTTTC
TRBD2	TRBJ2-2	-	TRBV7-8	CASTRPGGRARSRELFF	TGTGCCAGCACCCGACCAGGCGGGAGGGCCAGAAGCAGGGAGCTGTTTTTT
TRBD2	TRBJ2-1	-	TRBV28	CASSPGLADYNEQFF	TGTGCCAGCAGTCCGGGACTAGCGGATTACAATGAGCAGTTCTTC
-	TRBJ1-1	-	TRBV18	CASSRRENTEAFF	TGTGCCAGCTCGCGGAGGGAGAACACTGAAGCTTTCTTT
-	TRBJ2-7	-	TRBV19	CASRNENSPYGEQYF	TGTGCCAGTAGAAACGAGAACAGCCCCTACGGGGAGCAGTACTTC
TRBD1	TRBJ1-1	-	TRBV15	CATSGPRGDRVVPNTEAFF	TGTGCCACCAGCGGACCGAGGGGGGACAGAGTTGTCCCGAACACTGAAGCTTTCTTT
TRBD2	TRBJ2-2	-	TRBV6-5	CADAWTSENTGELFF	TGTGCCGACGCATGGACTAGCGAGAACACCGGGGAGCTGTTTTTT
-	TRBJ2-7	-	TRBV4-2	CASSQATGPGEYEQYF	TGTGCCAGCAGCCAGGCTACCGGGCCCGGAGAGTACGAGCAGTACTTC
-	TRBJ1-5	-	TRBV6-2/TRBV6-3	CASSAATGGGQPQHF	TGTGCCAGCAGTGCCGCCACGGGCGGAGGTCAGCCCCAGCATTTT
TRBD1	TRBJ2-2	-	TRBV15	CATSSGQGTGELFF	TGTGCCACCAGCAGTGGACAGGGCACCGGGGAGCTGTTTTTT
-	TRBJ2-6	once	TRBV30	CAWGGPLSGANVLTF	TGTGCCTGGGGAGGGCCCCTCTCTGGGGCCAACGTCCTGACTTTC